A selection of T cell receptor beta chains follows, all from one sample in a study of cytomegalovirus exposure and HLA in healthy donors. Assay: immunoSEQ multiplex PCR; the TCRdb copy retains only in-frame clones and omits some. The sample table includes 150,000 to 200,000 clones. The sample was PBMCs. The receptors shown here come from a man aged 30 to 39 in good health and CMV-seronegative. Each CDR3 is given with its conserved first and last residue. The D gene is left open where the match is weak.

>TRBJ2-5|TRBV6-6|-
CASTTNLGGRETQYF
TGTGCCAGCACCACAAACTTGGGGGGTCGGGAGACCCAGTACTTC
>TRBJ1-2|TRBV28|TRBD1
CASSSHDRAGYTF
TGTGCCAGCAGTTCTCACGACAGGGCTGGCTACACCTTC
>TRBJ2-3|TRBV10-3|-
CAIWGGSTDTQYF
TGTGCCATCTGGGGCGGAAGCACAGATACGCAGTATTTT
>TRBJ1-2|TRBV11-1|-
CASSSRTSRHLANYGYTF
TGTGCCAGCAGCTCCCGCACGTCGCGGCACCTAGCTAACTATGGCTACACCTTC
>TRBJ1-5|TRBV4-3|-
CASSQDQGRQPQHF
TGCGCCAGCAGCCAAGATCAGGGAAGGCAGCCCCAGCATTTT
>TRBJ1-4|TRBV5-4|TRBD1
CASSFRTGGNEKLFF
TGTGCCAGCAGCTTTAGAACAGGGGGTAATGAAAAACTGTTTTTT
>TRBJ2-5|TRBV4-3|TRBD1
CASSQEGRGRETQYF
TGCGCCAGCAGCCAAGAAGGCAGGGGGCGGGAGACCCAGTACTTC
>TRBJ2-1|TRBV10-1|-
CASSEASALYNEQFF
TGCGCCAGCAGTGAGGCTAGCGCGTTATACAATGAGCAGTTCTTC
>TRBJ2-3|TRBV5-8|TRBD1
CASSDGQGAGTDTQYF
TGTGCCAGCAGCGATGGACAGGGGGCTGGCACAGATACGCAGTATTTT
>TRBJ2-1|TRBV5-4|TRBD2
CASSLGGRAGNEQFF
TGTGCCAGCAGCTTGGGGGGGAGGGCCGGAAATGAGCAGTTCTTC
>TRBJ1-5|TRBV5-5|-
CASSLFTGNQPQHF
TGTGCCAGCAGCTTGTTCACGGGAAATCAGCCCCAGCATTTT
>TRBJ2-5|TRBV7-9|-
CASSSALRGETQYF
TGTGCCAGCAGTTCCGCTTTACGGGGAGAGACCCAGTACTTC
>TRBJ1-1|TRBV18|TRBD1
CASSRRQGAPNEAFF
TGTGCCAGCTCACGCCGACAGGGGGCGCCTAATGAAGCTTTCTTT
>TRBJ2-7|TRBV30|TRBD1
CAGMDRGYEQYF
TGTGCCGGAATGGACAGGGGCTACGAGCAGTACTTC
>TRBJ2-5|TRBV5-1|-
CASSLRTGNNQETQYF
TGCGCCAGCAGCTTGAGAACAGGGAATAACCAAGAGACCCAGTACTTC
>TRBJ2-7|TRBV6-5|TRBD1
CASSGGDRGHEQYF
TGTGCCAGCAGTGGGGGGGACAGGGGCCACGAGCAGTACTTC
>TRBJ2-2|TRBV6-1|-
CASNPGSHTGELFF
TGTGCCAGCAACCCAGGGTCCCACACCGGGGAGCTGTTTTTT
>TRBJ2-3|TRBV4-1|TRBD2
CASSQGGSGGVEDTQYF
TGCGCCAGCAGCCAAGGGGGCTCCGGGGGGGTTGAAGATACGCAGTATTTT
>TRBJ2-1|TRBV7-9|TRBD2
CASSLTSYEQFF
TGTGCCAGCAGCTTGACTAGCTATGAGCAGTTCTTC
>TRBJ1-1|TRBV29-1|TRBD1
CSARDRGGTEAFF
TGCAGCGCCCGGGACAGGGGTGGCACTGAAGCTTTCTTT
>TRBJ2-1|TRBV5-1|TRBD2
CASSAMGLAGAREQFF
TGCGCCAGCAGCGCGATGGGACTAGCGGGAGCACGTGAGCAGTTCTTC
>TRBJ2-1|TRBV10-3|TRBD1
CAISEPTAGTGAMDEQFF
TGTGCCATCAGTGAGCCGACGGCCGGGACAGGGGCTATGGATGAGCAGTTCTTC
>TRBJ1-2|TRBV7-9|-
CASSFPATDGYTF
TGTGCCAGCAGCTTTCCGGCGACTGATGGCTACACCTTC
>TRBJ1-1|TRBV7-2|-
CASRAGVYTEAFF
TGTGCCAGCAGGGCCGGGGTATACACTGAAGCTTTCTTT
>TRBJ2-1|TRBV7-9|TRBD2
CASSPPGTSGGNEQFF
TGTGCCAGCAGCCCGCCCGGGACTAGCGGGGGGAATGAGCAGTTCTTC
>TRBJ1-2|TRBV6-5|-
CAGSYTQGDYGYTF
TGTGCCGGCAGTTACACTCAGGGCGACTATGGCTACACCTTC
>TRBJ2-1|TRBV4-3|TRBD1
CASSQDRGSYNEQFF
TGCGCCAGCAGCCAGGACAGGGGATCCTACAATGAGCAGTTCTTC
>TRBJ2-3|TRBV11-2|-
CASSGEEKRDTQYF
TGTGCCAGCAGCGGGGAGGAGAAGCGGGATACGCAGTATTTT
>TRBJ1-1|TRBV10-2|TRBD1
CASSDPGQGAPSGTEAFF
TGCGCCAGCAGTGACCCGGGACAGGGGGCCCCCAGCGGAACTGAAGCTTTCTTT
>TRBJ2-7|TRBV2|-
CASSATREQYF
TGTGCCAGCAGCGCCACCAGGGAGCAGTACTTC
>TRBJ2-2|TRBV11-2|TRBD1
CASSPTRGITGELFF
TGTGCCAGCAGCCCGACCAGGGGGATCACCGGGGAGCTGTTTTTT
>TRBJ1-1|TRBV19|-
CASSPTRDSLNTEAFF
TGTGCCAGTAGTCCGACACGAGACAGTTTGAACACTGAAGCTTTCTTT
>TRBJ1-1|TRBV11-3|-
CASSLSEMNTEAFF
TGTGCCAGCAGCTTATCGGAGATGAACACTGAAGCTTTCTTT
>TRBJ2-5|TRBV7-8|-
CASSLGRPGEGETQYF
TGTGCCAGCAGCTTAGGGAGGCCGGGAGAAGGGGAGACCCAGTACTTC
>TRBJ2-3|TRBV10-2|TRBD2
CASKVTSGGTDTQYF
TGCGCCAGCAAGGTGACTAGCGGAGGCACAGATACGCAGTATTTT
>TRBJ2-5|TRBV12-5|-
CASGSRAGDQETQYF
TGTGCTAGTGGTTCCAGGGCAGGGGACCAAGAGACCCAGTACTTC
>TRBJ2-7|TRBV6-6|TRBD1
CASRDPRTGGYEQYF
TGTGCCAGCAGGGACCCTAGGACAGGGGGGTACGAGCAGTACTTC
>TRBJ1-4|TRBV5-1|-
CASSLDRAGGEKLFF
TGCGCCAGCAGCTTGGATCGCGCAGGTGGTGAAAAACTGTTTTTT
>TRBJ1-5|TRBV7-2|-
CASSLARGNQPQHF
TGTGCCAGCAGCTTAGCCCGTGGCAATCAGCCCCAGCATTTT
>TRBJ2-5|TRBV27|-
CASSLLGTIETQYF
TGTGCCAGCAGTTTACTGGGGACAATCGAGACCCAGTACTTC
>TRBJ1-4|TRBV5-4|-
CASSPSAGDVTNEKLFF
TGTGCCAGCAGCCCCTCGGCAGGGGACGTTACTAATGAAAAACTGTTTTTT
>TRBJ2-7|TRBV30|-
CAWSVQYDSYEQYF
TGTGCCTGGAGTGTACAGTACGACTCCTACGAGCAGTACTTC
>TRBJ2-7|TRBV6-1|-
CASRPGTFGEQYF
TGTGCCAGCAGACCCGGGACATTTGGCGAGCAGTACTTC
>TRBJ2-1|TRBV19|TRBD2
CASSSRESWLAASYNEQFF
TGTGCCAGTAGCAGCCGGGAGTCGTGGCTAGCGGCCTCCTACAATGAGCAGTTCTTC
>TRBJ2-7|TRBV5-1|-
CASSPGVASSYEQYF
TGCGCCAGCAGCCCCGGGGTAGCAAGCTCCTACGAGCAGTACTTC
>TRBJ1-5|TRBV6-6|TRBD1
CASSFGDRAQPQHF
TGTGCCAGCAGTTTTGGGGACAGGGCTCAGCCCCAGCATTTT
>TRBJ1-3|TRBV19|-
CASRAGSSGNTIYF
TGTGCCAGTAGGGCGGGGAGCTCTGGAAACACCATATATTTT
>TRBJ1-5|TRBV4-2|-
CASTRHAYSNQPQHF
TGTGCCAGCACACGACATGCCTATAGCAATCAGCCCCAGCATTTT
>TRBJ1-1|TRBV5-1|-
CASSLIGGSTEAFF
TGCGCCAGCAGCTTAATTGGGGGGTCCACTGAAGCTTTCTTT
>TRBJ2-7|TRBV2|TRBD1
CASSLQGAPHEQYF
TGTGCCAGCAGTCTTCAGGGGGCTCCACACGAGCAGTACTTC
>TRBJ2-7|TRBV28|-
CASSAKVGSYEQYF
TGTGCCAGCAGTGCTAAGGTCGGGAGCTACGAGCAGTACTTC
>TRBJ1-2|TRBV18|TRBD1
CASSPRDRPYGYTF
TGTGCCAGCTCACCACGGGACAGGCCATATGGCTACACCTTC